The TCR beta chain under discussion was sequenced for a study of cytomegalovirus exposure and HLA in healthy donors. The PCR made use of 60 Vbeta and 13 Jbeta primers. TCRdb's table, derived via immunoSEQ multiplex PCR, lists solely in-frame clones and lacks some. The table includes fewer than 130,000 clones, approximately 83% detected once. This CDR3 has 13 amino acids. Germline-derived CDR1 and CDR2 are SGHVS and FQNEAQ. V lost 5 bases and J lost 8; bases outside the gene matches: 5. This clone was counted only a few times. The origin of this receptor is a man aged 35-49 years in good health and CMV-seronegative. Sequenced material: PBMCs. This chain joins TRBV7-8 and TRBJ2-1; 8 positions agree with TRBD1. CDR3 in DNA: TGTGCCAGCAGCCCGGACAGGGTGCATGAGCAGTTCTTC. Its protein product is CASSPDRVHEQFF. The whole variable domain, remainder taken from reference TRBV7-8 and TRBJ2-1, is GAGVSQSPRYKVAKRGQDVALRCDPISGHVSLFWYQQALGQGPEFLTYFQNEAQLDKSGLPSDRFFAERPEGSVSTLKIQRTQQEDSAVYLCASSPDRVHEQFFGPGTRLTVL.